This T cell receptor (beta chain) was profiled in a study of T cells expressing NK-cell markers. This CDR3 comprises 16 residues. The germline gives CDR1 KGHDR, CDR2 SFDVKD. Beta-chain TCR cDNA was generated via 5'RACE template switching with UMIs. TCRdb re-called the 5' RACE reads; one entry per CDR3 protein, DNA not given. The sample is made up of roughly 350,000 distinct CDR3 sequences, and the top ten hold about 5.2% of it. A word on this clonotype: Its antigen is unidentified.

The study's findings and limits: Four of the donors also had these clonotypes leading their CD3+CD56-NKG2C+ fraction. In a group of 5 or 6 donors, dominant NKG2C+ clonotypes represented 1.0-7.0% of CD8+ T cells.

V is TRBV24-1 and J is TRBJ2-1; TCRdb's D gene call, TRBD1, goes unchecked for lack of DNA. Sequenced material: blood T cells: a sorted CD56 or NKG2C T cell subset, CD4+ or CD8+ T cells, or bulk PBMC T cells (not recorded which). This receptor was identified in a man aged 18-75 years in good health. The CDR3 loop reads CATSDIEGQQYNEQFF.